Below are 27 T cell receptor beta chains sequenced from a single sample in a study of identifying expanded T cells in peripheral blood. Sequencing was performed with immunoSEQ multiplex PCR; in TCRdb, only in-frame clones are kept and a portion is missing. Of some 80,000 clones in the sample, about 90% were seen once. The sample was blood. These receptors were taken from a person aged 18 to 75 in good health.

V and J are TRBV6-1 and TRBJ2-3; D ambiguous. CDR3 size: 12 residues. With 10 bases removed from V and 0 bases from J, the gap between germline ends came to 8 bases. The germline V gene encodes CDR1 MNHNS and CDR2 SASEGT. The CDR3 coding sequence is TGTGCCACGGCCGGGAGCACAGATACGCAGTATTTT. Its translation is CATAGSTDTQYF.

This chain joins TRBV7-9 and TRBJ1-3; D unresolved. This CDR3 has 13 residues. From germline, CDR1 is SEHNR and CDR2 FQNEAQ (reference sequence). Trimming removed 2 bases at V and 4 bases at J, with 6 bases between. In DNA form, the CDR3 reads TGTGCCAGCAGCTTACTCGAGGGAAACACCATATATTTT. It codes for CASSLLEGNTIYF.

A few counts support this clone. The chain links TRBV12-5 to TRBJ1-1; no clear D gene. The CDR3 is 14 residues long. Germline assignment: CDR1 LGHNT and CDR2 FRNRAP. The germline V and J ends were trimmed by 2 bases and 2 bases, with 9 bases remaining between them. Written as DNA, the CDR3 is TGTGCTAGTGGTTTGTATGGAGGAAACACTGAAGCTTTCTTT. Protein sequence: CASGLYGGNTEAFF.

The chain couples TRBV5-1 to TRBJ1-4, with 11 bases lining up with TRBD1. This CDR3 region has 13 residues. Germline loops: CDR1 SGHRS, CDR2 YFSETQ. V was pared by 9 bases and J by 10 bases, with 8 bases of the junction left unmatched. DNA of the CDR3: TGCGCCACCAAGGGACAGGGGGTGGGAAAACTGTTTTTT. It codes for CATKGQGVGKLFF.

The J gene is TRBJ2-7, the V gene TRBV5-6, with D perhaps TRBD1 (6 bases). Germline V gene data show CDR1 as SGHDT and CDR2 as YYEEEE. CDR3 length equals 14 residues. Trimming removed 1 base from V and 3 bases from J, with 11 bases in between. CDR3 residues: CASSLPLQGYEQYF. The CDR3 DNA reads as TGTGCCAGCAGCTTGCCTCTACAGGGCTACGAGCAGTACTTC. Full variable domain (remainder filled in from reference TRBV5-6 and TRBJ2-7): DAGVTQSPTHLIKTRGQQVTLRCSPKSGHDTVSWYQQALGQGPQFIFQYYEEEERQRGNFPDRFSGHQFPNYSSELNVNALLLGDSALYLCASSLPLQGYEQYFGPGTRLTVT.

The CDR3 loop reads CASMSNGYTGELFF. In DNA, the CDR3 is TGTGCCAGCATGTCCAACGGATACACCGGGGAGCTGTTTTTT. The rearrangement links TRBV2 to TRBJ2-2; D is unresolved. Looked up from germline, CDR1 is SNHLY and CDR2 is FYNNEI. The CDR3 covers 14 residues. Trimming removed 7 bases at V and 3 bases at J, with 12 bases between.

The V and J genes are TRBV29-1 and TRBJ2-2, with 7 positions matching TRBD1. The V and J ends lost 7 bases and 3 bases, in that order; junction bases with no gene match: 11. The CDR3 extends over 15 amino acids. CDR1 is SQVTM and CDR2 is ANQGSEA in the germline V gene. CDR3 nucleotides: TGCAGCGCTAGGTCCCGGGACAGAGACACCGGGGAGCTGTTTTTT. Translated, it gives CSARSRDRDTGELFF.

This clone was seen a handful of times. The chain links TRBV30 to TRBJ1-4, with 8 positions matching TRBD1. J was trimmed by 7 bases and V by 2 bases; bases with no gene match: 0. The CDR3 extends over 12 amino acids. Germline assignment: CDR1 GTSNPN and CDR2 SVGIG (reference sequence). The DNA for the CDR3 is TGTGCCTGGAGTACAGGGGGTGAAAAACTGTTTTTT. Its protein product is CAWSTGGEKLFF. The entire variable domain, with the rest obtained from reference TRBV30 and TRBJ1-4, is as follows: SQTIHQWPATLVQPVGSPLSLECTVEGTSNPNLYWYRQAAGRGLQLLFYSVGIGQISSEVPQNLSASRPQDRQFILSSKKLLLSDSGFYLCAWSTGGEKLFFGSGTQLSVL.

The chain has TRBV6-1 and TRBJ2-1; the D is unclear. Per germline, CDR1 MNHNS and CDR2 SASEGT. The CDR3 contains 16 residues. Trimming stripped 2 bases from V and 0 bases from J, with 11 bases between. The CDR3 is CASSEWISGSYNEQFF. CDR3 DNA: TGTGCCAGCAGTGAATGGATATCGGGCTCCTACAATGAGCAGTTCTTC.

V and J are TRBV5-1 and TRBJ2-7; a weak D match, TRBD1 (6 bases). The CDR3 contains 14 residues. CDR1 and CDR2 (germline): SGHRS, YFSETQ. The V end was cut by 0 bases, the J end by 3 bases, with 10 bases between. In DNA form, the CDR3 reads TGCGCCAGCAGCTTGGCCATAGGGGGCTACGAGCAGTACTTC. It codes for CASSLAIGGYEQYF.

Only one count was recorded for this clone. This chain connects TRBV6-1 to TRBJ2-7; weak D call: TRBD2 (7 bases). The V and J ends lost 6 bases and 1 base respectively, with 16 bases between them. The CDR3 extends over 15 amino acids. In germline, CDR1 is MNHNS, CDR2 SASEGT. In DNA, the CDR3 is TGTGCCAGCAGGGGGGGGCAGGGGACGTCCTACGAGCAGTACTTC. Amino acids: CASRGGQGTSYEQYF.

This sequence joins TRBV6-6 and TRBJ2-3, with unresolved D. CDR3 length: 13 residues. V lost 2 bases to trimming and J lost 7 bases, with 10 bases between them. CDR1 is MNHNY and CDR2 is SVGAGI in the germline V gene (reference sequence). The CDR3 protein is CASSYAGRNTQYF. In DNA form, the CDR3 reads TGTGCCAGCAGTTACGCCGGTCGGAATACGCAGTATTTT.

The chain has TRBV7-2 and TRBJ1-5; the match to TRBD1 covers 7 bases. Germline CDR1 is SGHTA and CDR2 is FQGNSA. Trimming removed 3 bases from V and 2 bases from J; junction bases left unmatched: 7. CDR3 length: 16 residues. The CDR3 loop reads CASSFDRVRGNQPQHF. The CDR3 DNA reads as TGTGCCAGCAGCTTCGACAGGGTTAGGGGCAATCAGCCCCAGCATTTT.

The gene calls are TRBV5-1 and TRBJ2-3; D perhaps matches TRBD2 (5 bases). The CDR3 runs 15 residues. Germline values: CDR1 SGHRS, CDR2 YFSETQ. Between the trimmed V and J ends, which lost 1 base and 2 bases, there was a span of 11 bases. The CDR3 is CASSLQEVYTDTQYF. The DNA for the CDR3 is TGCGCCAGCAGCTTGCAGGAGGTTTACACAGATACGCAGTATTTT.

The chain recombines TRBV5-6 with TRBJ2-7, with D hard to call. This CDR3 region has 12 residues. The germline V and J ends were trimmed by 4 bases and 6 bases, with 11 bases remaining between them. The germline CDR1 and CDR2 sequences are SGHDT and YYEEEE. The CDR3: CASSPSFGEQYF. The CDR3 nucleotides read TGTGCCAGCAGCCCCTCCTTCGGCGAGCAGTACTTC.

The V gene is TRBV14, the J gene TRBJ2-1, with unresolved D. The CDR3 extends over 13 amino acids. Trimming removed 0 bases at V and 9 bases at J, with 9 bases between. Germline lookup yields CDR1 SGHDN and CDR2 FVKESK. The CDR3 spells CASSQEVAAEQFF. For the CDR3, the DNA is TGTGCCAGCAGCCAAGAAGTCGCGGCTGAGCAGTTCTTC.

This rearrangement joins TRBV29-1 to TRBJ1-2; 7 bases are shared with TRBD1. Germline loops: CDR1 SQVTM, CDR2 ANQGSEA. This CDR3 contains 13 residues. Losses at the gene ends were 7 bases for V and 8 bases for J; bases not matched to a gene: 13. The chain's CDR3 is CSASGQSRWGYTF. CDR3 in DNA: TGCAGCGCCTCGGGACAGTCCCGTTGGGGCTACACCTTC.

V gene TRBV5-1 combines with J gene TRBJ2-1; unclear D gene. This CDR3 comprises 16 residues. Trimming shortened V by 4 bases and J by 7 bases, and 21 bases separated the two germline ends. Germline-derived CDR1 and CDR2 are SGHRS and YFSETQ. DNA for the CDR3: TGCGCCAGCAGCCCCCCTGGGGTCGCCAGGAGAAATGAGCAGTTCTTC. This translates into CASSPPGVARRNEQFF.

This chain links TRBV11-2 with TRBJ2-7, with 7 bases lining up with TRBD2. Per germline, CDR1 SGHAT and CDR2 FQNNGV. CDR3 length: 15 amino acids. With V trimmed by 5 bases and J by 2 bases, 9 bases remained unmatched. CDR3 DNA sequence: TGTGCCAGCAGCGACCAGCGGGGTCACACCTACGAGCAGTACTTC. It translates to CASSDQRGHTYEQYF. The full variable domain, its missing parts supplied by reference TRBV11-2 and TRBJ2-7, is EAGVAQSPRYKIIEKRQSVAFWCNPISGHATLYWYQQILGQGPKLLIQFQNNGVVDDSQLPKDRFSAERLKGVDSTLKIQPAKLEDSAVYLCASSDQRGHTYEQYFGPGTRLTVT.

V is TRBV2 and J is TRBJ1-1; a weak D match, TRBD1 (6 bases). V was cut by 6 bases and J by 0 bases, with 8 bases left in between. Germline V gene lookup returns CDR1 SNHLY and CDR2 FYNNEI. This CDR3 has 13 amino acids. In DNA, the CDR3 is TGTGCCAGCAGAGACAGGTTGAACACTGAAGCTTTCTTT. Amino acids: CASRDRLNTEAFF. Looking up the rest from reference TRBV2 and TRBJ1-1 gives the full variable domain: EPEVTQTPSHQVTQMGQEVILRCVPISNHLYFYWYRQILGQKVEFLVSFYNNEISEKSEIFDDQFSVERPDGSNFTLKIRSTKLEDSAMYFCASRDRLNTEAFFGQGTRLTVV.

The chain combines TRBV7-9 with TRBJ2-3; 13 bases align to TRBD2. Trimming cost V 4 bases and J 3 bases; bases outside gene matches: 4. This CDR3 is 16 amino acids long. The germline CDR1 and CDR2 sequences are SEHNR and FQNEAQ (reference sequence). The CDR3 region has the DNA TGTGCCAGCAGCTACACACTAGCGGGGGGGACAGATACGCAGTATTTT. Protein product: CASSYTLAGGTDTQYF. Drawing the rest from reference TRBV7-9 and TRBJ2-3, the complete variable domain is DTGVSQNPRHKITKRGQNVTFRCDPISEHNRLYWYRQTLGQGPEFLTYFQNEAQLEKSRLLSDRFSAERPKGSFSTLEIQRTEQGDSAMYLCASSYTLAGGTDTQYFGPGTRLTVL.

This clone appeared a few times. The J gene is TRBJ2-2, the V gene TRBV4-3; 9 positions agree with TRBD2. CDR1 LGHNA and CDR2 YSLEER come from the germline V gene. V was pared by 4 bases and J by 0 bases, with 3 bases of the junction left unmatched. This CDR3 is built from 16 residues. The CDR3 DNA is TGCGCCAGCAGCCCAATAGCGGGGGCGAACACCGGGGAGCTGTTTTTT. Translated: CASSPIAGANTGELFF.

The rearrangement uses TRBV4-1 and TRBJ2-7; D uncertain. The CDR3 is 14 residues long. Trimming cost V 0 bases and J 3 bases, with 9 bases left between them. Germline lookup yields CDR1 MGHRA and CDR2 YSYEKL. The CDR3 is CASSQDPADYEQYF. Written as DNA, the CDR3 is TGCGCCAGCAGCCAAGATCCCGCGGACTACGAGCAGTACTTC.

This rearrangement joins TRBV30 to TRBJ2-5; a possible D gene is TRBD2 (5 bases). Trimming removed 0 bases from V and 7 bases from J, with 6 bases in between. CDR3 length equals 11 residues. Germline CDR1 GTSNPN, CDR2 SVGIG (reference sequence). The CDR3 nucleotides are TGTGCCTGGAGTGTACTAGGGACCCAGTACTTC. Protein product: CAWSVLGTQYF.

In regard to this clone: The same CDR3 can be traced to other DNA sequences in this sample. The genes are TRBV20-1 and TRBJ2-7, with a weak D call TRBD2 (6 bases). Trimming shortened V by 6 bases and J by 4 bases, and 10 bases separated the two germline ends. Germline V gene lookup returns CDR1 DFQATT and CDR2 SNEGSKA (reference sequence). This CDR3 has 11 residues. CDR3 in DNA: TGCAGTGCACGGGAGAAGTACGAGCAGTACTTC. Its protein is CSAREKYEQYF.

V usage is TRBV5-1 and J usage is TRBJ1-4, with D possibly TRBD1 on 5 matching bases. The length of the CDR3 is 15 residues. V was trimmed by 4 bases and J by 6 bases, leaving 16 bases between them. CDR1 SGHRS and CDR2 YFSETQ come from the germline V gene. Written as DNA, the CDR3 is TGCGCCAGCAGCCCCTTCGGATTGGGGGATGAAAAACTGTTTTTT. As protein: CASSPFGLGDEKLFF.

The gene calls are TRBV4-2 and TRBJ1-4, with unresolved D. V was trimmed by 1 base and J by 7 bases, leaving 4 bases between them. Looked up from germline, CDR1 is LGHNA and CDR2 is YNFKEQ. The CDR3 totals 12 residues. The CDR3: CASSQVAEKLFF. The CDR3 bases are TGTGCCAGCAGCCAAGTTGCTGAAAAACTGTTTTTT.